The 7 T cell receptor beta chains below were found in one sample sequenced in a study of cytomegalovirus exposure and HLA in healthy donors. The PCR used 60 Vbeta and 13 Jbeta primers. Produced via immunoSEQ multiplex PCR; TCRdb's table is partial and in-frame only. Among 100,000 to 150,000 clones listed, 60% to 75% were seen once. Sample: PBMCs. The receptors stem from a middle-aged woman in good health and CMV-seropositive.

V and J are TRBV28 and TRBJ1-4, with D possibly being TRBD1 (5 bases). Germline lookup yields CDR1 MDHEN and CDR2 SYDVKM. The CDR3 contains 12 residues. With 11 bases removed from V and 9 bases from J, the gap between germline ends came to 16 bases. The CDR3 coding sequence is TGTGCCTCGTTGCAGGGTGGAAAAAAACTGTTTTTT. This encodes CASLQGGKKLFF.

This clone came up once. The V call is TRBV19, the J call TRBJ2-7, with 9 bases that match TRBD1. Germline V gene sequence: CDR1 LNHDA, CDR2 SQIVND (reference sequence). The V gene end was trimmed by 5 bases and the J gene end by 3 bases; junction bases not matched to a gene: 5. The CDR3 totals 14 residues. The DNA for the CDR3 is TGTGCCAGTAGTGTGGGACAGGGCCTCTACGAGCAGTACTTC. It encodes CASSVGQGLYEQYF.

J is TRBJ1-5 and V is TRBV27; the D is unclear. Trimming left V 8 bases short and J 2 bases short, with 10 bases between. Germline V gene sequence: CDR1 MNHEY, CDR2 SMNVEV (reference sequence). The CDR3 spans 13 residues. The DNA of the CDR3 is TGTGCCAGCCGTACCTCGGGCAATCAGCCCCAGCATTTT. Translating it yields CASRTSGNQPQHF.

This clone was observed a handful of times. The chain recombines TRBV6-5 with TRBJ2-5, with 7 bases identical to TRBD2. The CDR3 consists of 15 residues. Trimming cost V 4 bases and J 5 bases; bases outside gene matches: 10. Germline V gene lookup returns CDR1 MNHEY and CDR2 SVGAGI. The CDR3 spells CASSLPSGGMETQYF. The CDR3 coding sequence is TGTGCCAGCAGTTTACCTAGCGGTGGAATGGAGACCCAGTACTTC.

The sample holds a few counts of this clone. The gene calls are TRBV28 and TRBJ2-7, with D possibly matching TRBD2 (6 bases). The CDR3 loop spans 16 amino acids. The germline V gene has CDR1 MDHEN and CDR2 SYDVKM. V shed 6 bases and J shed 3 bases, with 21 bases lying between them. This chain's CDR3 is CASRGSEDSGNYEQYF. The CDR3 DNA follows: TGTGCCAGCAGGGGCTCCGAAGATAGCGGCAACTACGAGCAGTACTTC. Combining the CDR3 with reference TRBV28 and TRBJ2-7 gives the whole variable domain DVKVTQSSRYLVKRTGEKVFLECVQDMDHENMFWYRQDPGLGLRLIYFSYDVKMKEKGDIPEGYSVSREKKERFSLILESASTNQTSMYLCASRGSEDSGNYEQYFGPGTRLTVT.

The rearrangement links TRBV7-2 to TRBJ1-4, with 10 bases matching TRBD1. After removal of 3 bases from V and 0 bases from J, the junction contained 1 base not matched to a gene. The CDR3 runs to 16 residues. Germline V lookup: CDR1 SGHTA, CDR2 FQGNSA. This chain's CDR3 is CASSLGQGPTNEKLFF. The CDR3 DNA sequence: TGTGCCAGCAGCTTGGGACAGGGGCCAACTAATGAAAAACTGTTTTTT. The full variable domain, its missing parts supplied by reference TRBV7-2 and TRBJ1-4, is GAGVSQSPSNKVTEKGKDVELRCDPISGHTALYWYRQSLGQGLEFLIYFQGNSAPDKSGLPSDRFSAERTGGSVSTLTIQRTQQEDSAVYLCASSLGQGPTNEKLFFGSGTQLSVL.

This clone showed up just a few times. The chain links TRBV27 to TRBJ1-1; D may be TRBD1 (5 bases). The CDR3 has 15 amino acids. In germline, CDR1 is MNHEY, CDR2 SMNVEV (reference sequence). Deletions cut 7 bases from V and 3 bases from J, with 18 bases between. CDR3 in amino acids: CASTPSGLGDTEAFF. The CDR3 region has the DNA TGTGCCAGCACCCCTTCGGGACTCGGGGACACTGAAGCTTTCTTT.